This TCR beta chain originates from a study of persistence of HIV-infected CD4 T cells. Study-level findings and limits: TCR analyses could not target the rare provirus-carrying CMV-responding cells.

This nonspecific control used anti-CD3/anti-CD28 bead stimulation of CD4+ T cells. Responding CD4+ T cells were sorted by upregulation of both CD40 ligand and CD69. Suppressive ART was started during chronic HIV-1 infection in these adults. Donors had undetectable plasma HIV-1 RNA, under 50 copies/mL, for 4+ years. This was the immunoSEQ version 4 assay in survey mode. The data were produced by immunoSEQ multiplex PCR, yet TCRdb's version contains in-frame clones alone and is incomplete. Of around 39,000 clones in the sample, approximately 88% were seen once. The CDR3 totals 12 residues. Germline V CDR1 and CDR2: SGHRS, YFSETQ. The germline V and J ends were trimmed by 4 bases and 4 bases, with 9 bases remaining between them. Turning to this clone: What it recognizes is unknown.

The sample here was CD4+ T cells sorted from PBMCs after approximately 19-hour stimulation, taken from a patient who received antiretroviral therapy. V gene TRBV5-1 combines with J gene TRBJ2-7; D might be TRBD1 (5 bases). The sequence was obtained from an adult man with HIV who was CMV-seropositive. The DNA for the CDR3 is TGCGCCAGCAGCCGCCAGGGATACGAGCAGTACTTC. Its protein product is CASSRQGYEQYF.